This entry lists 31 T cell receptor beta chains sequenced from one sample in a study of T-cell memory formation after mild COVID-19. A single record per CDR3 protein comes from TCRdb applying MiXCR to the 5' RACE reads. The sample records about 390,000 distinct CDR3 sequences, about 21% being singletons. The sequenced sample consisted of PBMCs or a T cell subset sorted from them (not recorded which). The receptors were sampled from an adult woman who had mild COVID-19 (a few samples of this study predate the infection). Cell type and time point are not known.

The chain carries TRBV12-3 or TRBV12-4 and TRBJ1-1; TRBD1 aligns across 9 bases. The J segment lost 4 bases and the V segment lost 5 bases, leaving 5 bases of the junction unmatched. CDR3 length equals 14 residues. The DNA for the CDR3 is TGTGCCAGCAGTCGGGACAGGGCACGCACTGAAGCTTTCTTT. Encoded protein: CASSRDRARTEAFF.

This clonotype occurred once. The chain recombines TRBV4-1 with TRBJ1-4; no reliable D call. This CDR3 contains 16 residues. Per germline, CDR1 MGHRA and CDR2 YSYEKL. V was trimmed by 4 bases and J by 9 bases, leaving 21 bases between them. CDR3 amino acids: CASSPTPATERKKLFF. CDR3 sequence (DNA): TGCGCCAGCAGCCCCACTCCGGCCACCGAAAGGAAAAAACTGTTTTTT.

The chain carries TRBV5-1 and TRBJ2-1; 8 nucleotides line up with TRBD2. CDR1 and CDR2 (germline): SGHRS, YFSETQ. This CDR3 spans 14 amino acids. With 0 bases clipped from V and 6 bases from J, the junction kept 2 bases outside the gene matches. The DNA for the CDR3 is TGCGCCAGCAGCTTGGTTGGGACTAGCAATGAGCAGTTCTTC. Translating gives CASSLVGTSNEQFF.

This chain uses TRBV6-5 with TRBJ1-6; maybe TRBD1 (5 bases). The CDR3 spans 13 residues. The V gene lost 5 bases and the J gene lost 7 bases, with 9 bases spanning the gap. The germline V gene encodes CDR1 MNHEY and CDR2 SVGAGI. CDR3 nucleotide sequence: TGTGCCAGCAGTGGGGACTACAATTCACCCCTCCACTTT. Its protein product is CASSGDYNSPLHF.

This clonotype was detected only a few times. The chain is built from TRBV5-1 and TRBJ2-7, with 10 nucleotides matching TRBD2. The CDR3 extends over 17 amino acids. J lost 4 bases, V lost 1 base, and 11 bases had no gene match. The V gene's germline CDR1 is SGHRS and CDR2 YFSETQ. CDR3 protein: CASSLSPETSGRYEQYF. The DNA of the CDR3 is TGCGCCAGCAGCTTGTCCCCTGAGACTAGCGGGCGATACGAGCAGTACTTC.

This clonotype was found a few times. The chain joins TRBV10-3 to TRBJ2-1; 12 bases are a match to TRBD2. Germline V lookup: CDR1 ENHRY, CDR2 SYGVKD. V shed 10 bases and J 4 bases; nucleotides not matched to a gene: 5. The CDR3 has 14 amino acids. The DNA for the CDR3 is TGTGCCACCTTGACTAGCGGGAGATACAATGAGCAGTTCTTC. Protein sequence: CATLTSGRYNEQFF.

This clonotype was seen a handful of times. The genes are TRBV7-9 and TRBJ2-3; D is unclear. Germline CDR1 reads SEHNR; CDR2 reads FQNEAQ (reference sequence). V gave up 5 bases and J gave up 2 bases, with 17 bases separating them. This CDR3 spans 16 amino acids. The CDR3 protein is CASSPIWFSATDTQYF. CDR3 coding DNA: TGTGCCAGCAGCCCCATCTGGTTTTCCGCCACAGATACGCAGTATTTT.

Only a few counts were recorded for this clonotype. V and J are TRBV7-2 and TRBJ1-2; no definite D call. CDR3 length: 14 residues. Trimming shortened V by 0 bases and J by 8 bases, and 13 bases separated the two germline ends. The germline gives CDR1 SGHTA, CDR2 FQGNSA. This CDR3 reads CASSLAGGSMGYTF. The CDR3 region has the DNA TGTGCCAGCAGCTTAGCAGGCGGGTCCATGGGCTACACCTTC.

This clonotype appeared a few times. The CDR3 loop is CSVDEGTANYGYTF. The CDR3 DNA is TGCAGCGTCGACGAAGGGACAGCCAACTATGGCTACACCTTC. This chain connects TRBV29-1 to TRBJ1-2, with 7 bases identical to TRBD1. V trimming: 6 bases; J trimming: 2 bases; junction bases outside the gene matches: 9. The CDR3 sequence is 14 residues long. Germline V gives CDR1 SQVTM, CDR2 ANQGSEA.

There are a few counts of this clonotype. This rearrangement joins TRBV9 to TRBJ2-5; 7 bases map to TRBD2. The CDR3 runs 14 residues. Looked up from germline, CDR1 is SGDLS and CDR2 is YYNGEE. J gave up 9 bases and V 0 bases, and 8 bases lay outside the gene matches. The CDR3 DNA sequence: TGTGCCAGCAGCGTAGATGGGGGAGGGGTGCCCCAGTACTTC. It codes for CASSVDGGGVPQYF.

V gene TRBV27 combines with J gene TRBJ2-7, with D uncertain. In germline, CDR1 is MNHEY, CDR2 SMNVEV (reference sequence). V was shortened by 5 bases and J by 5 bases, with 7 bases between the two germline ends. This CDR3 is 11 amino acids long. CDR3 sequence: CASSLQDEQYF. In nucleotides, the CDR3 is TGTGCCAGCAGTCTACAAGACGAGCAGTACTTC.

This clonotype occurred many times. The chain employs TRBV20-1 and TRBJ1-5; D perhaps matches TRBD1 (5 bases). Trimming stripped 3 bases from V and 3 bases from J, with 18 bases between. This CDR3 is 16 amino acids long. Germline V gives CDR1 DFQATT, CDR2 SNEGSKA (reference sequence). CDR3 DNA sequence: TGCAGTGCTAGCCTGGGAGGTGGGGCCCTCAATCAGCCCCAGCATTTT. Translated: CSASLGGGALNQPQHF.

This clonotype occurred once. CDR3 DNA sequence: TGCGCCAGCAGCCAAGATCTGCCCAGGTACAGCACTGAAGCTTTCTTT. Translated: CASSQDLPRYSTEAFF. The chain links TRBV4-1 to TRBJ1-1; no definite D call. This CDR3 is 16 amino acids long. Trimming removed 0 bases at V and 4 bases at J, with 15 bases between. Looked up from germline, CDR1 is MGHRA and CDR2 is YSYEKL.

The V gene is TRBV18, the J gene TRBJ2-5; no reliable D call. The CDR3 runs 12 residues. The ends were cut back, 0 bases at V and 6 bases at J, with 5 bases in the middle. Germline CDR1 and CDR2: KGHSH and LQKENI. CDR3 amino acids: CASSPPMQTQYF. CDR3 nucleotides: TGTGCCAGCTCACCACCGATGCAGACCCAGTACTTC.

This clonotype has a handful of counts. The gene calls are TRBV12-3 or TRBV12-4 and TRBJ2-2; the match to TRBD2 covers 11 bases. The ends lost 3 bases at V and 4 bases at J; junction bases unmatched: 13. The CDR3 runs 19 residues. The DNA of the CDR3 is TGTGCCAGCAGTTTCATTTGGGCCGGGACTAGCGGCTCCACCGGGGAGCTGTTTTTT. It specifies CASSFIWAGTSGSTGELFF.

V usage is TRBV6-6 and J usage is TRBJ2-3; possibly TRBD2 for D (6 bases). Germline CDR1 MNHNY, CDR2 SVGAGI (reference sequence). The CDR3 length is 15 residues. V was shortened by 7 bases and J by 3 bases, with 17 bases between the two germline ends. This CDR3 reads CASTDMGRGTDTQYF. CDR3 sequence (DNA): TGTGCCAGCACCGACATGGGGCGGGGAACAGATACGCAGTATTTT.

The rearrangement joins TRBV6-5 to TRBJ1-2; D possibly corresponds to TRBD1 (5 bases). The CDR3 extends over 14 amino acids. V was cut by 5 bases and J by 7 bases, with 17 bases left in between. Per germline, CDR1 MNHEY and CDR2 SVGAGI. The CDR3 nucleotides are TGTGCCAGCAGTCGGGAACCTGGGGGAGGTGGCTACACCTTC. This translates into CASSREPGGGGYTF.

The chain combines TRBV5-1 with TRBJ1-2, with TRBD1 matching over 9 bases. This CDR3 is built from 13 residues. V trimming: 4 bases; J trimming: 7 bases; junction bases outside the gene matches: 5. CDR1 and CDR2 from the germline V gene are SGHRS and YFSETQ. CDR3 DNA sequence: TGCGCCAGCAGCGAGGGACAGGGCACTGGCTACACCTTC. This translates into CASSEGQGTGYTF. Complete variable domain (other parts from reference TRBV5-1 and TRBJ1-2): KAGVTQTPRYLIKTRGQQVTLSCSPISGHRSVSWYQQTPGQGLQFLFEYFSETQRNKGNFPGRFSGRQFSNSRSEMNVSTLELGDSALYLCASSEGQGTGYTFGSGTRLTVV.

CDR3 residues: CAWNRGLHEQYF. CDR3 DNA sequence: TGTGCCTGGAACAGGGGCCTCCACGAGCAGTACTTC. J is TRBJ2-7 and V is TRBV30; TRBD1 aligns across 7 bases. CDR1 GTSNPN and CDR2 SVGIG come from the germline V gene (reference sequence). V was pared by 4 bases and J by 5 bases, with 5 bases of the junction left unmatched. The CDR3 is 12 residues long. Looking up the rest from reference TRBV30 and TRBJ2-7 gives the full variable domain: SQTIHQWPATLVQPVGSPLSLECTVEGTSNPNLYWYRQAAGRGLQLLFYSVGIGQISSEVPQNLSASRPQDRQFILSSKKLLLSDSGFYLCAWNRGLHEQYFGPGTRLTVT.

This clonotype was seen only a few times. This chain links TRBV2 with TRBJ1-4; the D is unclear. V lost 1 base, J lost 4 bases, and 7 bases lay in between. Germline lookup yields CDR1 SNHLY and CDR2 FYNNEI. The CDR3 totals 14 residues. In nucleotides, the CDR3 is TGTGCCAGCAGTGAAGGGGTGAATAATGAAAAACTGTTTTTT. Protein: CASSEGVNNEKLFF.

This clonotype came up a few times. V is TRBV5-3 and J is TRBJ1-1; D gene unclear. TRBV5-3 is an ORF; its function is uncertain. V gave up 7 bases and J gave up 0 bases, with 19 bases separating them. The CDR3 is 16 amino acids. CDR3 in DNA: TGTGCCAGAGCTCCGGAGGTCCCTGGGGTGAACACTGAAGCTTTCTTT. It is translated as CARAPEVPGVNTEAFF.

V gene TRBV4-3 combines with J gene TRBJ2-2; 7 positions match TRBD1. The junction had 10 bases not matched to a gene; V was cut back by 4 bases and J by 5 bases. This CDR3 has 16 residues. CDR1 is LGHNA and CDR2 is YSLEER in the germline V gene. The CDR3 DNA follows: TGCGCCAGCAGCCGGTCGAGACAGGGTCGGACCGGGGAGCTGTTTTTT. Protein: CASSRSRQGRTGELFF.

CDR3 region: CASSVLAGGSSYNEQFF. CDR3 sequence (DNA): TGTGCCAGCAGTGTACTAGCGGGGGGTAGCTCCTACAATGAGCAGTTCTTC. The chain joins TRBV12-3 or TRBV12-4 to TRBJ2-1, with 12 bases identical to TRBD2. The length of the CDR3 is 17 residues. With 5 bases clipped from V and 0 bases from J, the junction kept 5 bases outside the gene matches.

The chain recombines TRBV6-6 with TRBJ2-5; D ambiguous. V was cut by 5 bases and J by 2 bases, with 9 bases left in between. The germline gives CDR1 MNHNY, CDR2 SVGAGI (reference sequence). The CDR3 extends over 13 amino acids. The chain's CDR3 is CASSQHAQETQYF. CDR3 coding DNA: TGTGCCAGCAGTCAGCACGCACAAGAGACCCAGTACTTC.

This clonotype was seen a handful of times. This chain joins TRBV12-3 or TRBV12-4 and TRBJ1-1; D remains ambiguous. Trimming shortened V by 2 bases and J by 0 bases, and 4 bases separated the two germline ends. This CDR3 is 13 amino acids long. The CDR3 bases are TGTGCCAGCAGTTTAAAGATGAACACTGAAGCTTTCTTT. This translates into CASSLKMNTEAFF.

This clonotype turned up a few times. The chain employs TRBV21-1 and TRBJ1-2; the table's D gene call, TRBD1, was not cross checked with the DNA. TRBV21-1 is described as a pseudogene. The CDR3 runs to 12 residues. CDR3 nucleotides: TGTGCCAGCAGCAGGGACAGGGATGGCTACACCTTC. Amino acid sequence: CASSRDRDGYTF.

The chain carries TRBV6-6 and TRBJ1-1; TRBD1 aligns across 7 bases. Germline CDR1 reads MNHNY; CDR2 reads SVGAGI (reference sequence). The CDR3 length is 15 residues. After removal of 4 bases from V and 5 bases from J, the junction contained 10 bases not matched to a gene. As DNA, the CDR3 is TGTGCCAGCAGTTCCACGGACAGGCTGGGTACTGAAGCTTTCTTT. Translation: CASSSTDRLGTEAFF.

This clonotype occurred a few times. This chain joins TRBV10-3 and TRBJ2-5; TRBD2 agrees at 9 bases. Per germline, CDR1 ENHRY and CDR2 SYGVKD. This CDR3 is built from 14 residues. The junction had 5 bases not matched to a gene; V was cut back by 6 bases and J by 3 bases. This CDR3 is CAISPGLAEETQYF. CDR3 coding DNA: TGTGCCATCAGCCCGGGACTAGCAGAAGAGACCCAGTACTTC.

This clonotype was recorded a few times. The CDR3 is CASSLSLPGRDTQYF. The CDR3 DNA sequence: TGTGCCAGCAGTTTGTCACTACCCGGGAGGGATACGCAGTATTTT. The chain carries TRBV6-5 and TRBJ2-3, with 7 nucleotides matching TRBD2. Per germline, CDR1 MNHEY and CDR2 SVGAGI. The CDR3 extends over 15 amino acids. J gave up 6 bases and V 4 bases, and 10 bases lay outside the gene matches.

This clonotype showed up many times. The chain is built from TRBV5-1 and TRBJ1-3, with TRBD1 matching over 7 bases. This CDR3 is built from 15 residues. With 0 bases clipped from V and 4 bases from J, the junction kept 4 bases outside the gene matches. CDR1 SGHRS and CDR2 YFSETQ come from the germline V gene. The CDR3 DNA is TGCGCCAGCAGCTTGGAAGGGGGCACCGGAAACACCATATATTTT. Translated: CASSLEGGTGNTIYF.

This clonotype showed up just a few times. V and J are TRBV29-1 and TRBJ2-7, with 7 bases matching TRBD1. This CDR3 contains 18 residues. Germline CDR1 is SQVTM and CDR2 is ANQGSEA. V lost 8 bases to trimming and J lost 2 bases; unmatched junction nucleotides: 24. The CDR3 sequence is CSSRGERIGGAEAYEQYF. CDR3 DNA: TGCAGCTCTCGTGGAGAGAGAATAGGGGGCGCCGAAGCCTACGAGCAGTACTTC.